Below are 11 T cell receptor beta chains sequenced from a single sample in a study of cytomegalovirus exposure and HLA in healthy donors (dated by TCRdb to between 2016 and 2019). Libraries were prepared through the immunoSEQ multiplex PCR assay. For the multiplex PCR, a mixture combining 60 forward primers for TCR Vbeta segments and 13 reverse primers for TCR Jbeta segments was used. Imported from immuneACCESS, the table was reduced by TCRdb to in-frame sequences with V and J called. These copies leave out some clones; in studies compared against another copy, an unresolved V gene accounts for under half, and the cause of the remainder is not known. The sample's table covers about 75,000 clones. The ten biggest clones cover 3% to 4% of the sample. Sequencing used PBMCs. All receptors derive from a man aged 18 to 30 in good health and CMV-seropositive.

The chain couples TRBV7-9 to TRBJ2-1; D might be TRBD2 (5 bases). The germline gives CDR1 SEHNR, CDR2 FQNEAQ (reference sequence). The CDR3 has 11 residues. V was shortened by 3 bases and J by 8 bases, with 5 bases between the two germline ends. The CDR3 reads CASSFGDEQFF. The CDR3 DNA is TGTGCCAGCAGCTTCGGGGATGAGCAGTTCTTC.

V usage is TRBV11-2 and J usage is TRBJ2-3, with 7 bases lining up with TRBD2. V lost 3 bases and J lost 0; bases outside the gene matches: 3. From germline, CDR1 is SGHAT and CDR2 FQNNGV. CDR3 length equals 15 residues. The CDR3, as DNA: TGTGCCAGCAGCTTGAGACTAGCTAGCACAGATACGCAGTATTTT. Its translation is CASSLRLASTDTQYF. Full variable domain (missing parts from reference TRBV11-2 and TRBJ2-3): EAGVAQSPRYKIIEKRQSVAFWCNPISGHATLYWYQQILGQGPKLLIQFQNNGVVDDSQLPKDRFSAERLKGVDSTLKIQPAKLEDSAVYLCASSLRLASTDTQYFGPGTRLTVL.

CDR3 bases: TGTGCCAGCAGTGGACAAGGGGGTCTACGTAGGGGCTACACCTTC. This encodes CASSGQGGLRRGYTF. The chain carries TRBV6-1 and TRBJ1-2; a weak D match, TRBD1 (6 bases). Germline V lookup: CDR1 MNHNS, CDR2 SASEGT. The CDR3 is 15 residues long. V gave up 4 bases and J gave up 8 bases, with 20 bases separating them.

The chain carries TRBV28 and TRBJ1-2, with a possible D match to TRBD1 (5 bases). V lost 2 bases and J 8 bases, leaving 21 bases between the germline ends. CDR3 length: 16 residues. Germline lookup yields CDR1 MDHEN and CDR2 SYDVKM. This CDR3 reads CASSLTEVFQGAGYTF. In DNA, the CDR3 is TGTGCCAGCAGTTTAACCGAAGTTTTCCAGGGCGCAGGCTACACCTTC.

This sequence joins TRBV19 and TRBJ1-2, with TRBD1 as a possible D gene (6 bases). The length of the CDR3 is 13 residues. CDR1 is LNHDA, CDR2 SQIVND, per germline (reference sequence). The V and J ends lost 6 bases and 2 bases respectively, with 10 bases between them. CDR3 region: CASSTGLNYGYTF. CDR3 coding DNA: TGTGCCAGTAGCACAGGGTTAAACTATGGCTACACCTTC.

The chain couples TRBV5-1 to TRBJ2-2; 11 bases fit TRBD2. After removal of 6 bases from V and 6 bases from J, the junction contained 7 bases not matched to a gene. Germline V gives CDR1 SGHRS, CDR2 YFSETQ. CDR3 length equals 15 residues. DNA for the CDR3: TGCGCCAGCATCGAACTAGCGGGAGACTCCGGGGAGCTGTTTTTT. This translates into CASIELAGDSGELFF.

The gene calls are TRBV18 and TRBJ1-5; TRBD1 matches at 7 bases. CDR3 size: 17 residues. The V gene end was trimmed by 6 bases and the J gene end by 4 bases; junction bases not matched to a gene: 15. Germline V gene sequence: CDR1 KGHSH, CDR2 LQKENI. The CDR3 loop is CASSLTGAGGRNQPQHF. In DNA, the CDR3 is TGTGCCAGCTCCCTAACAGGGGCAGGGGGACGAAATCAGCCCCAGCATTTT.

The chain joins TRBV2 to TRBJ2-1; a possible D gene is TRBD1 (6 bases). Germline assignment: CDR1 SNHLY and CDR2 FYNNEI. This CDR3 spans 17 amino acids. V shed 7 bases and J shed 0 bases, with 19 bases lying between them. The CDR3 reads CASTDGDKVSSYNEQFF. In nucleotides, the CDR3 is TGTGCCAGCACCGACGGGGACAAGGTGAGCTCCTACAATGAGCAGTTCTTC.

The DNA of the CDR3 is TGTGCCAGCAGCTTAGGACGGGGTAATAATCAGCCCCAGCATTTT. Translation gives CASSLGRGNNQPQHF. The chain links TRBV7-9 to TRBJ1-5; D is undetermined. V dropped 1 base and J dropped 4 bases, with 11 bases sitting between them. Germline V gene lookup returns CDR1 SEHNR and CDR2 FQNEAQ (reference sequence). The CDR3 has 15 residues. Supplemented by reference TRBV7-9 and TRBJ1-5, the full variable domain reads DTGVSQNPRHKITKRGQNVTFRCDPISEHNRLYWYRQTLGQGPEFLTYFQNEAQLEKSRLLSDRFSAERPKGSFSTLEIQRTEQGDSAMYLCASSLGRGNNQPQHFGDGTRLSIL.

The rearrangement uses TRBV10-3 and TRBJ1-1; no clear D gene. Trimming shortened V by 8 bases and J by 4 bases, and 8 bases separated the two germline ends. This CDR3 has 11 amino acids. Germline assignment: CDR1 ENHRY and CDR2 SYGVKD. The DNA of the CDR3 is TGTGCCATCGCCGCGAGCACTGAAGCTTTCTTT. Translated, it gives CAIAASTEAFF.

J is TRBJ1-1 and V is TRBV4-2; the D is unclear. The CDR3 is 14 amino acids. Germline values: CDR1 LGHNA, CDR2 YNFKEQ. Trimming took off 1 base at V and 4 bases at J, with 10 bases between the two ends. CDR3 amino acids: CASSQGGSFTEAFF. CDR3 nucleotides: TGTGCCAGCAGCCAAGGCGGGTCGTTCACTGAAGCTTTCTTT.